This TCR beta chain emerged from a study of blood T cells in healthy people across ages. The donors, healthy Caucasians from Russia, were aged 6 to 90. Points from the study as a whole: With unsorted PBMCs, a conclusive comparison of naive versus antigen-experienced cells was not possible.

Germline-derived CDR1 and CDR2 are ENHRY and SYGVKD. The CDR3 runs to 13 residues. V lost 6 bases, J lost 5 bases, and 14 bases lay in between. Combining a sample-barcoded 5' primer with a J-beta primer mix, a second PCR ran for about 7 to 11 cycles. In TCRdb, the 5' RACE reads were re-called with MiXCR into one record per CDR3 protein. This sample has some 940,000 distinct CDR3 sequences, with under 35% found just once. As to this clonotype: The antigen is undetermined.

Another study also made use of these data, one on T cells of mothers and their children. From that report: Related mother and child pairs showed slightly greater overlap (not significant) than unrelated pairs did.

Sequencing was done on a sample of blood. The chain couples TRBV10-3 to TRBJ2-7; D could derive from TRBD1 or TRBD2 (5 bases each). The TCR comes from a woman aged 40 to 50 in good health. The CDR3 nucleotides are TGTGCCATCAGGGGGCTAGCTCTGGACGAGCAGTACTTC. Translation gives CAIRGLALDEQYF.